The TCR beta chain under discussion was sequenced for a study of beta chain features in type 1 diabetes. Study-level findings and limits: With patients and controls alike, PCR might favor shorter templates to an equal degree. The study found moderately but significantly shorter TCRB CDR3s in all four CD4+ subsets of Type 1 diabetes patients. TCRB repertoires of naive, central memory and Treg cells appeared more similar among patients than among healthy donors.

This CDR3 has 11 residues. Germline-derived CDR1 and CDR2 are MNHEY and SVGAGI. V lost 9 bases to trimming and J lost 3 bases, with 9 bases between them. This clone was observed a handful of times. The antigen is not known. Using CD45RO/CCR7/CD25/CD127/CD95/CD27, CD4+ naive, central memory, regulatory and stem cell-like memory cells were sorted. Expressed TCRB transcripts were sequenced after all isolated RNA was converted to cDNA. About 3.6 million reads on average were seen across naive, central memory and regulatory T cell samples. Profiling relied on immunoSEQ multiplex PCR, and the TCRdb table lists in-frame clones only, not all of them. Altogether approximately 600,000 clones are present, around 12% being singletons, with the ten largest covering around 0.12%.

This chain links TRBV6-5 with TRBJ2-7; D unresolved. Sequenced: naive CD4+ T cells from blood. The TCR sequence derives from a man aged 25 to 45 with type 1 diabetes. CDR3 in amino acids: CARGPGYEQYF. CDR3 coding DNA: TGTGCCAGGGGCCCGGGCTACGAGCAGTACTTC.